Shown below are 8 T cell receptor beta chains from a single sample sequenced in a study of T cells in Graves' hyperthyroidism and ophthalmopathy. Researchers amplified the TCR beta CDR3 regions from RNA transcripts. HTBI primers were the set used in a first-round RT-PCR of the TCR CDR3. MiXCR, run by TCRdb on the multiplex PCR reads, gives a single entry per CDR3 protein. The sample contains 700,000 or so distinct CDR3 sequences, around 13% of which appear only once. Sequenced input: blood. The receptors stem from a woman aged 45-60 years with Graves' ophthalmopathy.

Many counts were recorded for this clonotype. The chain couples TRBV24-1 to TRBJ2-1; TRBD1 aligns across 9 bases. V lost 6 bases, J lost 0 bases, and 5 bases stayed unmatched. The CDR3 loop spans 16 amino acids. Germline CDR1 reads KGHDR; CDR2 reads SFDVKD. CDR3 nucleotides: TGTGCCACCAGTCGACAGGGGGGCAGCTCCTACAATGAGCAGTTCTTC. Amino acids: CATSRQGGSSYNEQFF.

The chain recombines TRBV7-2 with TRBJ2-7; 13 nucleotides line up with TRBD2. The CDR3 contains 18 residues. CDR1 and CDR2 from the germline V gene are SGHTA and FQGNSA. With 5 bases clipped from V and 7 bases from J, the junction kept 17 bases outside the gene matches. CDR3 residues: CASSQNPGTSGTTGEQYF. CDR3 in DNA: TGTGCCAGCAGCCAAAATCCCGGGACTAGCGGGACCACCGGGGAGCAGTACTTC.

The V gene is TRBV20-1, the J gene TRBJ1-2; D gene uncertain. V was clipped by 6 bases and J by 3 bases, with 14 bases between them. Germline V gives CDR1 DFQATT, CDR2 SNEGSKA (reference sequence). CDR3 length: 13 residues. In nucleotides, the CDR3 is TGCAGTGCCAAAAAAACGGGTGACTATGGCTACACCTTC. Translating it yields CSAKKTGDYGYTF.

This clonotype was found many times. CDR3 amino acids: CASSLDSGSTEAFF. CDR3 DNA sequence: TGTGCCAGCAGCTTAGATTCAGGGAGCACTGAAGCTTTCTTT. The chain has TRBV7-2 and TRBJ1-1; a possible D gene is TRBD1 (5 bases). This CDR3 spans 14 amino acids. Germline V gives CDR1 SGHTA, CDR2 FQGNSA. Between the trimmed V and J ends, which lost 1 base and 4 bases, there was a span of 10 bases.

This clonotype appeared many times. This chain connects TRBV27 to TRBJ2-5, with a tentative D call TRBD1 (6 bases). Trimming took off 0 bases at V and 5 bases at J, with 7 bases between the two ends. Germline V lookup: CDR1 MNHEY, CDR2 SMNVEV (reference sequence). The length of the CDR3 is 13 residues. The CDR3 loop reads CASSLSQGETQYF. CDR3 in DNA: TGTGCCAGCAGTTTATCCCAGGGGGAGACCCAGTACTTC.

The V gene is TRBV10-3, the J gene TRBJ2-7; 11 bases align to TRBD1. This CDR3 comprises 14 residues. Germline V gene lookup returns CDR1 ENHRY and CDR2 SYGVKD. V lost 4 bases to trimming and J lost 4 bases; unmatched junction nucleotides: 3. The CDR3 sequence: CAISGDRGFYEQYF. The CDR3 region has the DNA TGTGCCATCAGTGGGGACAGGGGGTTTTACGAGCAGTACTTC.

This clonotype was observed at least ten times. The chain links TRBV20-1 to TRBJ2-7; 9 bases are shared with TRBD1. The J segment lost 5 bases and the V segment lost 4 bases, leaving 15 bases of the junction unmatched. Per germline, CDR1 DFQATT and CDR2 SNEGSKA (reference sequence). The CDR3 has 16 residues. For the CDR3, the DNA is TGCAGTGCTATCCCCCGCAACAGGGGGCAGAGGAACGAGCAGTACTTC. It yields the protein CSAIPRNRGQRNEQYF.

This clonotype has at least ten counts. The chain combines TRBV27 with TRBJ1-5; D gene unclear. Trimming removed 4 bases from V and 2 bases from J, with 15 bases in between. There are 16 residues in the CDR3. From germline, CDR1 is MNHEY and CDR2 SMNVEV (reference sequence). The CDR3 DNA reads as TGTGCCAGCAGTTCCCGGAGGGAAGCTGGCAATCAGCCCCAGCATTTT. Translation: CASSSRREAGNQPQHF.